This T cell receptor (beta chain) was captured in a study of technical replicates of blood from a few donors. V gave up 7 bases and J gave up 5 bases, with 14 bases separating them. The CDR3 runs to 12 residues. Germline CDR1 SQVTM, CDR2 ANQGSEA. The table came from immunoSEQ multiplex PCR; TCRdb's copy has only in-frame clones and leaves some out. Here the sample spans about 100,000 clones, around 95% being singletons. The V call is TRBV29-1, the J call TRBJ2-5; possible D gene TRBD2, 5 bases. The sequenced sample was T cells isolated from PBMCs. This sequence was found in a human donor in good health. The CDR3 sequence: CSGEEVRETQYF. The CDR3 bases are TGCAGCGGCGAGGAGGTTAGGGAGACCCAGTACTTC. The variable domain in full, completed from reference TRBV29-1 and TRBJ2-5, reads SAVISQKPSRDICQRGTSLTIQCQVDSQVTMMFWYRQQPGQSLTLIATANQGSEATYESGFVIDKFPISRPNLTFSTLTVSNMSPEDSSIYLCSGEEVRETQYFGPGTRLLVL.